Following are 30 T cell receptor beta chains from one sample sequenced in a study of T cell responses to AZD1222 COVID-19 vaccine. Repertoires were generated with immunoSEQ multiplex PCR, while TCRdb's copy carries only in-frame clones and drops some. The data show 150,000 to 200,000 clones, 94% seen once. The specimen comprised peripheral blood, sampled on day 0 of AZD1222 vaccination. The receptors come from an adult in good health.

The V gene is TRBV9, the J gene TRBJ2-7, with D unresolved. Germline assignment: CDR1 SGDLS and CDR2 YYNGEE. V was trimmed by 4 bases and J by 5 bases, leaving 16 bases between them. CDR3 length: 14 amino acids. The CDR3 protein is CASSPHAGRDEQYF. The CDR3 DNA follows: TGTGCCAGCAGCCCCCACGCCGGCCGAGACGAGCAGTACTTC.

This chain links TRBV25-1 with TRBJ1-3; TRBD1 matches at 9 bases. CDR3 length equals 18 residues. CDR1 MGHDK and CDR2 SYGVNS come from the germline V gene. Trimming cost V 5 bases and J 0 bases; bases outside gene matches: 11. The CDR3 protein is CASSFGQGTIHSGNTIYF. The CDR3 DNA reads TGTGCCAGCAGTTTTGGACAGGGGACAATTCACTCTGGAAACACCATATATTTT.

V and J are TRBV5-1 and TRBJ1-1; D may be TRBD1 (6 bases). CDR1 is SGHRS and CDR2 is YFSETQ in the germline V gene. The ends were cut back, 2 bases at V and 3 bases at J, with 17 bases in the middle. The CDR3 has 16 amino acids. The CDR3 protein is CASSFPGTTKDTEAFF. The CDR3, as DNA: TGCGCCAGCAGCTTCCCCGGGACAACAAAGGACACTGAAGCTTTCTTT.

The CDR3 is CASNRRGAQGYTF. The CDR3 region has the DNA TGTGCCAGCAATCGGCGGGGGGCTCAGGGCTACACCTTC. The J gene is TRBJ1-2, the V gene TRBV21-1. TRBV21-1 is a known pseudogene. This CDR3 has 13 residues.

The V call is TRBV27, the J call TRBJ2-1, with 7 bases that match TRBD1. From germline, CDR1 is MNHEY and CDR2 SMNVEV (reference sequence). V shed 3 bases, J shed 6 bases, and the junction held 14 bases outside the gene matches. The CDR3 has 17 residues. The CDR3 here is CASSFRPGGRLFNEQFF. In nucleotides, the CDR3 is TGTGCCAGCAGTTTTCGGCCAGGGGGTAGGTTGTTCAATGAGCAGTTCTTC.

The chain joins TRBV27 to TRBJ1-4, with unresolved D. Germline CDR1 MNHEY, CDR2 SMNVEV (reference sequence). Trimming pared 3 bases from V and 6 bases from J, leaving 11 bases between. The CDR3 contains 14 residues. DNA for the CDR3: TGTGCCAGCAGTTTTATAGGGAAGGATGAAAAACTGTTTTTT. The encoded protein is CASSFIGKDEKLFF.

A single count supports this clone. The chain links TRBV7-9 to TRBJ2-7, with TRBD1 matching over 11 bases. This CDR3 region has 16 residues. The junction had 12 bases not matched to a gene; V was cut back by 5 bases and J by 6 bases. The germline V gene has CDR1 SEHNR and CDR2 FQNEAQ (reference sequence). The CDR3 nucleotides read TGTGCCAGCAGCCATCTCGGACAGGGGGCTATGGTCGAGCAGTACTTC. The encoded protein is CASSHLGQGAMVEQYF.

The CDR3 loop is CATSREGGLVGNEQFF. The CDR3 DNA sequence: TGTGCCACCAGCAGAGAAGGAGGACTAGTTGGCAATGAGCAGTTCTTC. V usage is TRBV15 and J usage is TRBJ2-1; 7 nucleotides line up with TRBD2. The CDR3 consists of 16 residues. Trimming removed 0 bases from V and 6 bases from J; junction bases left unmatched: 8. Germline loops: CDR1 LNHNV, CDR2 YYDKDF (reference sequence).

The CDR3 DNA is TGTGCCAGCAGCCCTTTAGGGGTGGGCACCGGGGAGCTGTTTTTT. It encodes CASSPLGVGTGELFF. The V and J genes are TRBV27 and TRBJ2-2, with D possibly TRBD1 on 5 matching bases. V was cut by 6 bases and J by 4 bases, with 15 bases left in between. The CDR3 is 15 residues long. Germline CDR1 is MNHEY and CDR2 is SMNVEV (reference sequence).

This rearrangement joins TRBV6-5 to TRBJ2-4; 10 nucleotides agree with TRBD2. The CDR3 has 14 residues. Germline V lookup: CDR1 MNHEY, CDR2 SVGAGI. Trimming at V came to 6 bases and at J to 8 bases, leaving 7 bases not matched to a gene. The CDR3 DNA reads as TGTGCCAGCAGACCAGCGGGAGGGCCGGACATTCAGTACTTC. It specifies CASRPAGGPDIQYF.

The chain combines TRBV18 with TRBJ2-5; D possibly matches TRBD1 or TRBD2 (5 bases each). This CDR3 region has 15 residues. Trimming stripped 1 base from V and 2 bases from J, with 11 bases between. Germline V gene lookup returns CDR1 KGHSH and CDR2 LQKENI. The DNA for the CDR3 is TGTGCCAGCTCACCACAGGTGGGGGTTCAAGAGACCCAGTACTTC. Translated: CASSPQVGVQETQYF.

This chain links TRBV29-1 with TRBJ2-1, with D possibly matching TRBD2 (5 bases). Germline assignment: CDR1 SQVTM and CDR2 ANQGSEA. V dropped 6 bases and J dropped 9 bases, with 12 bases sitting between them. The CDR3 totals 11 residues. CDR3 protein: CSVLAQIEQFF. The CDR3 DNA follows: TGCAGCGTCCTAGCACAGATTGAGCAGTTCTTC.

DNA of the CDR3: TGCGCCAGCAGGGGGGGGCAGAAGAATTCACCCCTCCACTTT. Translation: CASRGGQKNSPLHF. This chain connects TRBV5-1 to TRBJ1-6; maybe TRBD1 (6 bases). V was shortened by 5 bases and J by 7 bases, with 13 bases between the two germline ends. Germline V gives CDR1 SGHRS, CDR2 YFSETQ. The CDR3 contains 14 residues.

The chain couples TRBV2 to TRBJ2-1; TRBD1 is a possible D gene (5 bases). CDR3 length: 13 amino acids. Germline V lookup: CDR1 SNHLY, CDR2 FYNNEI. V lost 5 bases, J lost 6 bases, and 11 bases lay in between. The CDR3 reads CASSNQGGNEQFF. The DNA for the CDR3 is TGTGCCAGCAGTAATCAGGGTGGCAATGAGCAGTTCTTC.

The J gene is TRBJ1-2, the V gene TRBV28; a possible D gene is TRBD1 (6 bases). With 8 bases removed from V and 4 bases from J, the gap between germline ends came to 14 bases. Germline values: CDR1 MDHEN, CDR2 SYDVKM. CDR3 length equals 13 residues. The CDR3 here is CASLDGGTYGYTF. Here the CDR3 DNA reads TGTGCCAGCCTGGACGGGGGCACCTATGGCTACACCTTC.

The chain carries TRBV7-9 and TRBJ1-3; no clear D. Germline V CDR1 and CDR2: SEHNR, FQNEAQ (reference sequence). Trimming took 5 bases from V and 0 from J, leaving 11 bases between them. CDR3 length equals 15 residues. The CDR3: CASSLRVHSGNTIYF. The CDR3 DNA sequence: TGTGCCAGCAGCCTTAGGGTACACTCTGGAAACACCATATATTTT.

V gene TRBV19 combines with J gene TRBJ1-5; D remains unclear. V was cut by 2 bases and J by 0 bases, with 5 bases left in between. The CDR3 totals 14 residues. Germline V gene sequence: CDR1 LNHDA, CDR2 SQIVND (reference sequence). The CDR3 DNA follows: TGTGCCAGTAGTATATATGATAGCAATCAGCCCCAGCATTTT. Its protein is CASSIYDSNQPQHF. The full variable domain, in which reference TRBV19 and TRBJ1-5 provide the parts outside the CDR3, is DGGITQSPKYLFRKEGQNVTLSCEQNLNHDAMYWYRQDPGQGLRLIYYSQIVNDFQKGDIAEGYSVSREKKESFPLTVTSAQKNPTAFYLCASSIYDSNQPQHFGDGTRLSIL.

This chain links TRBV7-3 with TRBJ2-1, with TRBD1 matching over 8 bases. The V gene's germline CDR1 is SGHTA and CDR2 FQGTGA. The V segment lost 2 bases and the J segment 2 bases; nucleotides outside the gene matches: 5. This CDR3 spans 16 amino acids. Here the CDR3 reads CASSLAAGGAYNEQFF. CDR3 DNA sequence: TGTGCCAGCAGCTTAGCGGCAGGGGGCGCCTACAATGAGCAGTTCTTC.

The rearrangement joins TRBV3-1 (or the pseudogene TRBV3-2) to TRBJ1-6; a possible D gene is TRBD1 (5 bases). This CDR3 spans 15 amino acids. Trimming took off 1 base at V and 9 bases at J, with 13 bases between the two ends. Germline V gives CDR1 LGHDT, CDR2 YNNKEL (reference sequence). CDR3 sequence reads: CASSQGVGAGSPLHF. For the CDR3, the DNA is TGTGCCAGCAGCCAAGGTGTAGGGGCAGGTTCACCCCTCCACTTT.

The DNA of the CDR3 is TGTGCCAGCAGCTTACCAGGGATCTATGGCTACACCTTC. This translates into CASSLPGIYGYTF. The J gene is TRBJ1-2, the V gene TRBV5-5; a weak D match, TRBD1 (5 bases). In germline, CDR1 is SGHKS, CDR2 YYEKEE (reference sequence). The CDR3 has 13 residues. The germline V and J ends were trimmed by 2 bases and 4 bases, with 9 bases remaining between them.

As regards this clone: Other DNA sequences within the sample encode an identical CDR3. This sequence joins TRBV18 and TRBJ1-5; no firm D call. V was shortened by 0 bases and J by 7 bases, with 4 bases between the two germline ends. This CDR3 spans 12 amino acids. Germline CDR1 reads KGHSH; CDR2 reads LQKENI. CDR3 protein: CASSPPNQPQHF. DNA for the CDR3: TGTGCCAGCTCACCACCGAACCAGCCCCAGCATTTT.

The chain employs TRBV28 and TRBJ2-5, with a tentative D call TRBD1 (7 bases). The V gene lost 10 bases and the J gene lost 0 bases, with 18 bases spanning the gap. The germline gives CDR1 MDHEN, CDR2 SYDVKM. The CDR3 loop spans 15 amino acids. CDR3 in amino acids: CATRAGGTYQETQYF. The CDR3 DNA reads TGTGCCACTCGGGCAGGGGGGACGTACCAAGAGACCCAGTACTTC.

The chain is built from TRBV5-1 and TRBJ1-1; 8 positions agree with TRBD1. CDR1 is SGHRS and CDR2 is YFSETQ in the germline V gene. J lost 3 bases, V lost 3 bases, and 7 bases had no gene match. The CDR3 covers 15 residues. CDR3 DNA: TGCGCCAGCAGCTCGGAAGGACAGGGTTACACTGAAGCTTTCTTT. Its translation is CASSSEGQGYTEAFF.

The chain has TRBV6-5 and TRBJ1-3; D is ambiguous. Germline CDR1 is MNHEY and CDR2 is SVGAGI. CDR3 length equals 16 residues. V shed 2 bases and J shed 0 bases, with 11 bases lying between them. Here the CDR3 reads CASSYIRPSSGNTIYF. CDR3 DNA: TGTGCCAGCAGTTACATCCGGCCGAGCTCTGGAAACACCATATATTTT.

The chain joins TRBV7-9 to TRBJ1-3; no firm D call. Germline V CDR1 and CDR2: SEHNR, FQNEAQ (reference sequence). This CDR3 has 12 amino acids. V lost 0 bases and J 4 bases, leaving 1 base between the germline ends. The CDR3 loop is CASSLAGNTIYF. DNA of the CDR3: TGTGCCAGCAGCTTAGCCGGAAACACCATATATTTT. The complete variable domain, with remaining parts taken from reference TRBV7-9 and TRBJ1-3, reads DTGVSQNPRHKITKRGQNVTFRCDPISEHNRLYWYRQTLGQGPEFLTYFQNEAQLEKSRLLSDRFSAERPKGSFSTLEIQRTEQGDSAMYLCASSLAGNTIYFGEGSWLTVV.

This sequence joins TRBV27 and TRBJ1-1, with D perhaps matching TRBD1 (5 bases). Per the germline V gene, CDR1 is MNHEY and CDR2 is SMNVEV (reference sequence). Trimming left V 5 bases short and J 1 base short, with 8 bases between. The CDR3 consists of 13 residues. CDR3 nucleotide sequence: TGTGCCAGCAGTCCCCAGGGGAACACTGAAGCTTTCTTT. Translation gives CASSPQGNTEAFF.

This clone was recorded many times. The rearrangement joins TRBV10-3 to TRBJ2-1; 7 bases fit TRBD2. Germline trimming cut 10 bases from V and 6 bases from J; bases unmatched to any gene: 12. The CDR3 is 14 residues long. Germline CDR1 ENHRY, CDR2 SYGVKD. The CDR3 region has the DNA TGTGCCACCGAGCAGGGAGGGCTTTCCAATGAGCAGTTCTTC. Its protein product is CATEQGGLSNEQFF.

The genes are TRBV19 and TRBJ2-3; possible D gene TRBD1, 7 bases. V was cut by 5 bases and J by 3 bases, with 12 bases left in between. The CDR3 runs 14 residues. CDR1 and CDR2 from the germline V gene are LNHDA and SQIVND (reference sequence). CDR3 in DNA: TGTGCCAGTAGTCCAGGGGGGAGAACAGATACGCAGTATTTT. Amino acids: CASSPGGRTDTQYF.

The chain uses TRBV7-9 and TRBJ1-6; a weak D match, TRBD1 (5 bases). The length of the CDR3 is 19 residues. Looked up from germline, CDR1 is SEHNR and CDR2 is FQNEAQ (reference sequence). V was pared by 1 base and J by 6 bases, with 22 bases between. For the CDR3, the DNA is TGTGCCAGCAGCTTAGGGAGTGTGAAGGGGCCCAAATCTAATTCACCCCTCCACTTT. Translating gives CASSLGSVKGPKSNSPLHF.

As for this clone: Other nucleotide sequences from this sample produce the same CDR3. The chain recombines TRBV15 with TRBJ2-2, with no clear D. Germline-derived CDR1 and CDR2 are LNHNV and YYDKDF (reference sequence). V was pared by 0 bases and J by 3 bases, with 5 bases between. The CDR3 is 14 amino acids. The CDR3 region is CATSRDSDTGELFF. The CDR3 nucleotides read TGTGCCACCAGCAGAGATTCCGACACCGGGGAGCTGTTTTTT.